Each of the 18 T cell receptor beta chains below was sequenced from the same sample in a study of T cells in Graves' hyperthyroidism and ophthalmopathy. RNA transcripts yielded amplified TCR beta CDR3 regions. First-round RT-PCR of the TCR CDR3 relied on the HTBI primer set. TCRdb recomputed calls from the multiplex PCR reads with MiXCR, one row per CDR3 protein. This table has around 520,000 distinct CDR3 sequences, 12% to 15% appearing once. Sequenced: blood. These receptors were obtained from a woman aged 40 to 50 with Graves' hyperthyroidism.

This clonotype was observed a few times. The V and J genes are TRBV6-1 and TRBJ2-1; D perhaps matches TRBD2 (6 bases). Germline lookup yields CDR1 MNHNS and CDR2 SASEGT. The CDR3 sequence is 15 residues long. V lost 7 bases, J lost 0 bases, and 13 bases lay in between. CDR3 in DNA: TGTGCCAGCACTTGGGACTCCAACTCCTACAATGAGCAGTTCTTC. Its translation: CASTWDSNSYNEQFF.

The gene calls are TRBV2 and TRBJ1-1, with D possibly TRBD1 on 6 matching bases. From germline, CDR1 is SNHLY and CDR2 FYNNEI. Trimming stripped 4 bases from V and 1 base from J, with 13 bases between. The CDR3 sequence is 15 residues long. For the CDR3, the DNA is TGTGCCAGCAGTGCGCAGGGGAGAGGGAACACTGAAGCTTTCTTT. Translating it yields CASSAQGRGNTEAFF.

This clonotype was found a few times. This rearrangement joins TRBV28 to TRBJ1-4; no firm D call. Between the trimmed V and J ends, which lost 10 bases and 0 bases, there was a span of 9 bases. The germline V gene has CDR1 MDHEN and CDR2 SYDVKM. This CDR3 has 13 amino acids. CDR3 nucleotide sequence: TGTGCCATCGGAACAGCAACTAATGAAAAACTGTTTTTT. This sequence encodes CAIGTATNEKLFF.

This clonotype was picked up a small number of times. J is TRBJ1-1 and V is TRBV9; tentatively, D is TRBD1 (6 bases). V shed 0 bases and J shed 0 bases, with 12 bases lying between them. The CDR3 is made up of 16 amino acids. Germline lookup yields CDR1 SGDLS and CDR2 YYNGEE. The CDR3 region has the DNA TGTGCCAGCAGCGTAGAGCCCGGGACAATGAACACTGAAGCTTTCTTT. Translating it yields CASSVEPGTMNTEAFF.

This clonotype was picked up many times. The chain employs TRBV12-3 or TRBV12-4 and TRBJ2-3; no clear D gene. The CDR3 sequence is 13 residues long. V was trimmed by 8 bases and J by 0 bases, leaving 9 bases between them. CDR3 in amino acids: CASSSLSTDTQYF. The CDR3 DNA is TGTGCCAGCTCATCGTTAAGCACAGATACGCAGTATTTT.

In this sample, this clonotype turned up many times. This rearrangement joins TRBV30 to TRBJ2-7; no clear D. Germline V CDR1 and CDR2: GTSNPN, SVGIG (reference sequence). V gave up 5 bases and J gave up 1 base, with 12 bases separating them. This CDR3 is built from 13 residues. The CDR3 reads CAWRPGRSYEQYF. CDR3 DNA sequence: TGTGCCTGGCGGCCAGGAAGATCCTACGAGCAGTACTTC.

This clonotype showed up many times. The rearrangement uses TRBV30 and TRBJ1-1; the D gene is possibly TRBD1 (6 bases). CDR1 and CDR2 from the germline V gene are GTSNPN and SVGIG (reference sequence). The ends were cut back, 3 bases at V and 3 bases at J, with 11 bases in the middle. This CDR3 is 13 amino acids long. DNA for the CDR3: TGTGCCTGGAGCAGGACAGCACACACTGAAGCTTTCTTT. Protein product: CAWSRTAHTEAFF.

A few counts support this clonotype. J is TRBJ2-1 and V is TRBV20-1; D is ambiguous. This CDR3 comprises 12 residues. Germline values: CDR1 DFQATT, CDR2 SNEGSKA (reference sequence). V was pared by 0 bases and J by 9 bases, with 9 bases between. The CDR3 bases are TGCAGTGCTAGAGATGAGTTCGGTGAGCAGTTCTTC. It is translated as CSARDEFGEQFF.

This clonotype was recorded a few times. The V call is TRBV3-1, the J call TRBJ1-6; possible D gene TRBD1, 5 bases. The CDR3 totals 17 residues. Germline V gives CDR1 LGHDT, CDR2 YNNKEL (reference sequence). Trimming pared 2 bases from V and 7 bases from J, leaving 18 bases between. The CDR3 is CASSQFPGTEENSPLHF. CDR3 bases: TGTGCCAGCAGCCAATTTCCCGGGACGGAAGAAAATTCACCCCTCCACTTT.

This chain uses TRBV28 with TRBJ1-2, with D tentatively TRBD1 (6 bases). The CDR3 runs 13 residues. V gave up 3 bases and J gave up 3 bases, with 8 bases separating them. The germline V gene encodes CDR1 MDHEN and CDR2 SYDVKM. The CDR3 bases are TGTGCCAGCAGTTTGCAGGGGCACTATGGCTACACCTTC. It yields the protein CASSLQGHYGYTF.

There are many counts of this clonotype. The chain recombines TRBV5-6 with TRBJ1-1; D call uncertain. The germline gives CDR1 SGHDT, CDR2 YYEEEE. V shed 0 bases and J shed 1 base, with 10 bases lying between them. The CDR3 runs 15 residues. Written as DNA, the CDR3 is TGTGCCAGCAGCTTGGGGGTTTACGGGAACACTGAAGCTTTCTTT. Protein: CASSLGVYGNTEAFF.

This clonotype was seen many times. The chain carries TRBV28 and TRBJ2-7, with D possibly matching TRBD1 (6 bases). The V and J ends lost 6 bases and 1 base respectively, with 19 bases between them. Germline CDR1 is MDHEN and CDR2 is SYDVKM. The length of the CDR3 is 16 residues. The CDR3 DNA follows: TGTGCCAGCAGCGCCGTCAGGGGAAGTGGGTCCTACGAGCAGTACTTC. Translating it yields CASSAVRGSGSYEQYF.

This clonotype has only a few counts. The J gene is TRBJ1-4, the V gene TRBV29-1, with TRBD1 as a possible D gene (5 bases). The V end lost 6 bases, the J end lost 3 bases, and 11 bases lay between the germline ends. This CDR3 region has 13 residues. Germline values: CDR1 SQVTM, CDR2 ANQGSEA. Written as DNA, the CDR3 is TGCAGCGTGGGGGACGGAGCTAATGAAAAACTGTTTTTT. The encoded protein is CSVGDGANEKLFF.

J is TRBJ1-5 and V is TRBV30; D remains unclear. V lost 2 bases and J 3 bases, leaving 8 bases between the germline ends. From germline, CDR1 is GTSNPN and CDR2 SVGIG (reference sequence). The CDR3 sequence is 13 residues long. The CDR3, as DNA: TGTGCCTGGAGTTTGAGTTACAATCAGCCCCAGCATTTT. This translates into CAWSLSYNQPQHF.

In its sample, this clonotype was seen a few times. V and J are TRBV28 and TRBJ1-3; possibly TRBD1 for D (5 bases). The germline gives CDR1 MDHEN, CDR2 SYDVKM. The V gene lost 3 bases and the J gene lost 1 base, with 16 bases spanning the gap. The CDR3 has 17 amino acids. CDR3 nucleotides: TGTGCCAGCAGTTTTAGGGGCCAAAGGGGTTCTGGAAACACCATATATTTT. This gives the protein CASSFRGQRGSGNTIYF. Filled out from reference TRBV28 and TRBJ1-3, the complete variable domain reads DVKVTQSSRYLVKRTGEKVFLECVQDMDHENMFWYRQDPGLGLRLIYFSYDVKMKEKGDIPEGYSVSREKKERFSLILESASTNQTSMYLCASSFRGQRGSGNTIYFGEGSWLTVV.

This clonotype was seen a few times. V and J are TRBV7-9 and TRBJ2-1; 8 positions match TRBD2. The CDR3 is made up of 16 amino acids. Germline V gives CDR1 SEHNR, CDR2 FQNEAQ (reference sequence). V was clipped by 1 base and J by 2 bases; unmatched bases: 4. The DNA for the CDR3 is TGTGCCAGCAGCTTAGTCACTAGCGGCCCCTACAATGAGCAGTTCTTC. Translating gives CASSLVTSGPYNEQFF.

This clonotype was seen only a few times. This chain links TRBV19 with TRBJ2-1; TRBD2 aligns across 7 bases. The trim removed 8 bases at V and 6 bases at J, leaving 10 bases unmatched. Germline V gene data show CDR1 as LNHDA and CDR2 as SQIVND (reference sequence). The CDR3 is made up of 14 amino acids. CDR3 nucleotide sequence: TGTGCCAGTCTAAGCGGGACGGAAGCCAATGAGCAGTTCTTC. The encoded protein is CASLSGTEANEQFF. Full variable domain (rest looked up from reference TRBV19 and TRBJ2-1): DGGITQSPKYLFRKEGQNVTLSCEQNLNHDAMYWYRQDPGQGLRLIYYSQIVNDFQKGDIAEGYSVSREKKESFPLTVTSAQKNPTAFYLCASLSGTEANEQFFGPGTRLTVL.

This clonotype came up many times. The J gene is TRBJ2-7, the V gene TRBV5-8, with a possible D match to TRBD2 (6 bases). The germline gives CDR1 SGHTS, CDR2 YDEGEE. The CDR3 spans 14 residues. Trimming took off 3 bases at V and 2 bases at J, with 12 bases between the two ends. The CDR3 sequence is CASSWRDRTYEQYF. For the CDR3, the DNA is TGTGCCAGCAGCTGGCGGGACCGAACCTACGAGCAGTACTTC.